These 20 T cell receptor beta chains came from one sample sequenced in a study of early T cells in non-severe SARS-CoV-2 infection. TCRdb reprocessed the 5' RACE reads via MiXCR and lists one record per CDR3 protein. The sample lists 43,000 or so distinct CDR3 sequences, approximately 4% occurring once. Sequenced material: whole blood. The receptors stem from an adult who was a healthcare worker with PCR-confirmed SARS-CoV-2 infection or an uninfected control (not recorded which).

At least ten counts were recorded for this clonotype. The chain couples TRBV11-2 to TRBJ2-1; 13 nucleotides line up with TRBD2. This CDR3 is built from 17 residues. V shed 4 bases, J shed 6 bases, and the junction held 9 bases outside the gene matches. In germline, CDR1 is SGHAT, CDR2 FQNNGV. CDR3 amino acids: CASSSIQGTSGTNEQFF. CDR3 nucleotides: TGTGCCAGCAGCTCCATACAGGGGACTAGCGGGACCAATGAGCAGTTCTTC.

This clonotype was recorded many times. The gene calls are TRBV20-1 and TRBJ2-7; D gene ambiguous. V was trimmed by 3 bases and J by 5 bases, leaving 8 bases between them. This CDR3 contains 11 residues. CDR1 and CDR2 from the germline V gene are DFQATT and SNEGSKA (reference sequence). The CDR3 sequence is CSARPPHEQYF. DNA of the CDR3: TGCAGTGCTAGGCCCCCCCACGAGCAGTACTTC.

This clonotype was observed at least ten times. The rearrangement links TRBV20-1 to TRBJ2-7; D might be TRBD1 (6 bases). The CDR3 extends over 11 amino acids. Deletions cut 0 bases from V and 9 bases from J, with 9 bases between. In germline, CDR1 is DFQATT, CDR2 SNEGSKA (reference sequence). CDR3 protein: CSARDGDMQYF. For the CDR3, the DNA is TGCAGTGCTAGAGATGGGGACATGCAGTACTTC.

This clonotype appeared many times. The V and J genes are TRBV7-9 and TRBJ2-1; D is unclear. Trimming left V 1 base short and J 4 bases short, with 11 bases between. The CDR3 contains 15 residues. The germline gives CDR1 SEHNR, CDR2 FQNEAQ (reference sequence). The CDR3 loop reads CASSLEPLTYNEQFF. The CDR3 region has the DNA TGTGCCAGCAGCTTAGAGCCCCTGACTTACAATGAGCAGTTCTTC.

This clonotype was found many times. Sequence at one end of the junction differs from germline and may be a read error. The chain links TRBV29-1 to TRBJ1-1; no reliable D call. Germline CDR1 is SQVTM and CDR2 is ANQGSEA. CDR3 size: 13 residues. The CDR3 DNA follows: TGCAGCGTGGAAGGGAGGTTGAACACTGAAGCTTTCTTT. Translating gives CSVEGRLNTEAFF.

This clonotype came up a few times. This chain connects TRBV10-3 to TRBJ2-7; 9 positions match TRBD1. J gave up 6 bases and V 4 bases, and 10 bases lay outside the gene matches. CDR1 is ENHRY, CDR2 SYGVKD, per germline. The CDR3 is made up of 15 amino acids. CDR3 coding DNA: TGTGCCATCAGTGGGGGGACAGGGAAGTCGGGCGAGCAGTACTTC. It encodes CAISGGTGKSGEQYF.

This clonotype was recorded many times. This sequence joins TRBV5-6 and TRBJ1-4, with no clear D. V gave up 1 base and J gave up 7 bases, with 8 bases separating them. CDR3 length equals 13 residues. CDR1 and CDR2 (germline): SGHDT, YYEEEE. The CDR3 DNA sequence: TGTGCCAGCAGCTTGACGGGCGCTGAAAAACTGTTTTTT. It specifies CASSLTGAEKLFF.

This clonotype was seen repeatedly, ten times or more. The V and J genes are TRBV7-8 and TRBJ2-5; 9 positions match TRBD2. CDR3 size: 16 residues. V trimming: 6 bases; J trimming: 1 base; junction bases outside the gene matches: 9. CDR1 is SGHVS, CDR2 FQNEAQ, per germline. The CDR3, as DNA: TGTGCCAGCAGTTCAATGGTAGCGGGGGCCCAAGAGACCCAGTACTTC. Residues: CASSSMVAGAQETQYF.

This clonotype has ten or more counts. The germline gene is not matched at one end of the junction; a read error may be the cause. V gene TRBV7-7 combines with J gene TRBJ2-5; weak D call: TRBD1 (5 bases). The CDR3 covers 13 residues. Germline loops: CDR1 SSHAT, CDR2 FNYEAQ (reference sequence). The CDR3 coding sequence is TGTGCTAGCAGCTTAGGGGTTTCCAGGGCCCAGTACTTC. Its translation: CASSLGVSRAQYF.

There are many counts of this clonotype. The CDR3 reads CASIRTGQQFTNEKLFF. In nucleotides, the CDR3 is TGTGCCAGCATCAGAACGGGTCAACAGTTCACTAATGAAAAACTGTTTTTT. The chain has TRBV28 and TRBJ1-4; D not resolved. The CDR3 loop spans 17 amino acids. Germline CDR1 reads MDHEN; CDR2 reads SYDVKM. The ends were cut back, 7 bases at V and 2 bases at J, with 20 bases in the middle.

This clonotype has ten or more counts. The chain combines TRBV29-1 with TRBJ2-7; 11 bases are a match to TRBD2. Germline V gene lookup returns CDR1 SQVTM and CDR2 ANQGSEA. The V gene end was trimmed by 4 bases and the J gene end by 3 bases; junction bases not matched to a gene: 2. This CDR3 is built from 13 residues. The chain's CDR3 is CSVGLAGGYEQYF. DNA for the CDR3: TGCAGCGTTGGGCTAGCGGGAGGCTACGAGCAGTACTTC.

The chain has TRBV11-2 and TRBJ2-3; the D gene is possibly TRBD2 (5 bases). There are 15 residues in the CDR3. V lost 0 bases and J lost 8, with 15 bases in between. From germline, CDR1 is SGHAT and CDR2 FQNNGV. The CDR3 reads CASSLDPRPRGTQYF. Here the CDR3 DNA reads TGTGCCAGCAGCTTAGATCCGAGGCCCCGGGGTACGCAGTATTTT.

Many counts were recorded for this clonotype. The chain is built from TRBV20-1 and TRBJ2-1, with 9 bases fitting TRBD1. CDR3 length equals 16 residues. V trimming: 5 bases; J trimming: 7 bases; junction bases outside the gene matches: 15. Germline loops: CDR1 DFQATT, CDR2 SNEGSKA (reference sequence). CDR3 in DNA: TGCAGTGCTGCCGGGGTCGGACAGGGGAGGATGAATGAGCAGTTCTTC. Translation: CSAAGVGQGRMNEQFF.

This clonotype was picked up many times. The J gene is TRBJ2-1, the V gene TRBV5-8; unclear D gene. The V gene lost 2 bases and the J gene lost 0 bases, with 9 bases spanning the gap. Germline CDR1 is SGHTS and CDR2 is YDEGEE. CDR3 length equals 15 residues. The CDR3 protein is CASSFARGSYNEQFF. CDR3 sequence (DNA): TGTGCCAGCAGCTTTGCCAGAGGCTCCTACAATGAGCAGTTCTTC.

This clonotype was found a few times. CDR3 region: CASRNRGANEQFF. Here the CDR3 DNA reads TGTGCCAGCAGGAACAGGGGGGCGAATGAGCAGTTCTTC. The chain combines TRBV12-3 or TRBV12-4 with TRBJ2-1; TRBD1 matches 8 bases. V was clipped by 6 bases and J by 7 bases; unmatched bases: 5. The CDR3 contains 13 residues.

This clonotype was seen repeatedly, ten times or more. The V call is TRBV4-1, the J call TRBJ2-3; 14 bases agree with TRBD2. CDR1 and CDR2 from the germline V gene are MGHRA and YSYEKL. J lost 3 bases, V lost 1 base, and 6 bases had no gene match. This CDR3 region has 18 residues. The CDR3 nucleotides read TGCGCCAGCAGCCAAGCCCGGACTAGCGGGGGGTGGACAGATACGCAGTATTTT. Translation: CASSQARTSGGWTDTQYF.

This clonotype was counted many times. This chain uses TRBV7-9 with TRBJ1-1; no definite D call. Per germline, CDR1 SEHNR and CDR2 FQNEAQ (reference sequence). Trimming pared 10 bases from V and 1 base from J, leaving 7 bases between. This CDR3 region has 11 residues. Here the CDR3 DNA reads TGTGCCACCGGGAAGAACACTGAAGCTTTCTTT. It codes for CATGKNTEAFF.

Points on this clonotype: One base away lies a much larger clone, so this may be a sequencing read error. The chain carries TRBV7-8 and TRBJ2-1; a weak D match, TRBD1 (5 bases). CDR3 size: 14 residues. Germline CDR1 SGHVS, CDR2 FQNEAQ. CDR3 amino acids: CASGLVSRAGEQFF. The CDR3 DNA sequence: TGTGCCAGCGGCTTAGTGAGCAGGGCTGGCGAGCAGTTCTTC. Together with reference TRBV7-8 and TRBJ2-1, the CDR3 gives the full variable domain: GAGVSQSPRYKVAKRGQDVALRCDPISGHVSLFWYQQALGQGPEFLTYFQNEAQLDKSGLPSDRFFAERPEGSVSTLKIQRTQQEDSAVYLCASGLVSRAGEQFFGPGTRLTVL.

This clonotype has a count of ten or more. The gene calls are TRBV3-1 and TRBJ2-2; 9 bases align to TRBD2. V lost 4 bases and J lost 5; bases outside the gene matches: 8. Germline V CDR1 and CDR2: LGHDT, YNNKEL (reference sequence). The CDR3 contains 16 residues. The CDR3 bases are TGTGCCAGCAGCCCCTGGGTAGCGGGAGAAACCGGGGAGCTGTTTTTT. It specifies CASSPWVAGETGELFF.

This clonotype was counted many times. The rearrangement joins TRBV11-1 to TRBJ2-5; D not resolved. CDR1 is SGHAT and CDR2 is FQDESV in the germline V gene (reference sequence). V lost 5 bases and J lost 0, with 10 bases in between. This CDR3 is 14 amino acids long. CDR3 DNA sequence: TGTGCCAGCAGCCCCCGACGGAACCAAGAGACCCAGTACTTC. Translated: CASSPRRNQETQYF.